The 22 T cell receptor beta chains given below trace back to one sample, sequenced in a study of blood T cell repertoires in COVID-19. Data came from immunoSEQ multiplex PCR; TCRdb stores just in-frame clones and leaves some out. There are about 350,000 clones in the sample; roughly nine tenths occur only once, and 3% to 4.5% lies in the top ten. The sequenced sample consisted of peripheral blood. Receptors originate from a woman aged 60-75 years with COVID-19, enrolled during active disease.

V and J are TRBV7-3 and TRBJ1-6, with TRBD1 as a possible D gene (5 bases). The V end was cut by 0 bases, the J end by 9 bases, with 12 bases between. The CDR3 contains 15 residues. Germline-derived CDR1 and CDR2 are SGHTA and FQGTGA. The CDR3 loop is CASSLTNSGTSPLHF. Written as DNA, the CDR3 is TGTGCCAGCAGCTTAACGAACAGCGGGACTTCACCCCTCCACTTT.

This clone was observed a single time. The J gene is TRBJ1-1, the V gene TRBV18; 8 nucleotides match TRBD1. The CDR3 is made up of 16 amino acids. Germline loops: CDR1 KGHSH, CDR2 LQKENI. The J segment lost 3 bases and the V segment lost 2 bases, leaving 8 bases of the junction unmatched. The CDR3 is CASSPSTGQVDTEAFF. In nucleotides, the CDR3 is TGTGCCAGCTCACCATCCACGGGACAGGTCGACACTGAAGCTTTCTTT.

V usage is TRBV11-2 and J usage is TRBJ1-2; possibly TRBD1 for D (5 bases). Per germline, CDR1 SGHAT and CDR2 FQNNGV. Trimming took off 5 bases at V and 7 bases at J, with 20 bases between the two ends. This CDR3 contains 15 residues. The CDR3 spells CASSKAGPGSFGYTF. The CDR3 bases are TGTGCCAGCAGCAAAGCGGGACCCGGGTCTTTTGGCTACACCTTC.

The chain uses TRBV9 and TRBJ1-1; possibly TRBD1 for D (5 bases). Germline V gives CDR1 SGDLS, CDR2 YYNGEE. V gave up 4 bases and J gave up 2 bases, with 21 bases separating them. This CDR3 is built from 17 residues. Written as DNA, the CDR3 is TGTGCCAGCAGCCCAACGGGGAGGGGAGCGGGAAACACTGAAGCTTTCTTT. This translates into CASSPTGRGAGNTEAFF.

The rearrangement uses TRBV11-2 and TRBJ1-1; TRBD1 aligns across 7 bases. The germline V gene encodes CDR1 SGHAT and CDR2 FQNNGV. The CDR3 is made up of 14 amino acids. Trimming took 5 bases from V and 1 from J; bases not matched to a gene: 4. The CDR3 sequence: CASSIRGSNTEAFF. The CDR3 DNA reads as TGTGCCAGCAGCATCAGGGGGTCGAACACTGAAGCTTTCTTT.

The chain links TRBV4-1 to TRBJ2-1, with TRBD2 matching 8 bases. Per germline, CDR1 MGHRA and CDR2 YSYEKL. V was clipped by 3 bases and J by 7 bases; unmatched bases: 11. This CDR3 is built from 16 residues. The CDR3 spells CASSQALRGGLNEQFF. The CDR3 region has the DNA TGCGCCAGCAGCCAGGCCCTACGGGGGGGCCTTAATGAGCAGTTCTTC.

The chain joins TRBV5-1 to TRBJ1-5, with D maybe TRBD1 (5 bases). The CDR3 is made up of 14 amino acids. V was trimmed by 4 bases and J by 6 bases, leaving 14 bases between them. Germline loops: CDR1 SGHRS, CDR2 YFSETQ. CDR3 protein: CASSVDAGGQPQHF. For the CDR3, the DNA is TGCGCCAGCAGCGTGGACGCGGGGGGTCAGCCCCAGCATTTT. The variable domain in full, completed from reference TRBV5-1 and TRBJ1-5, reads KAGVTQTPRYLIKTRGQQVTLSCSPISGHRSVSWYQQTPGQGLQFLFEYFSETQRNKGNFPGRFSGRQFSNSRSEMNVSTLELGDSALYLCASSVDAGGQPQHFGDGTRLSIL.

This clone was seen only once. CDR3 sequence (DNA): TGTGCCAGCAGTGTGATCGGACAGGGGAGGGGGAACACTGAAGCTTTCTTT. Translated, it gives CASSVIGQGRGNTEAFF. The chain joins TRBV25-1 to TRBJ1-1; 9 bases align to TRBD1. CDR3 length: 17 residues. The J segment lost 1 base and the V segment lost 4 bases, leaving 10 bases of the junction unmatched. The V gene's germline CDR1 is MGHDK and CDR2 SYGVNS. The whole variable domain, filled in from reference TRBV25-1 and TRBJ1-1, reads EADIYQTPRYLVIGTGKKITLECSQTMGHDKMYWYQQDPGMELHLIHYSYGVNSTEKGDLSSESTVSRIRTEHFPLTLESARPSHTSQYLCASSVIGQGRGNTEAFFGQGTRLTVV.

CDR3 DNA: TGTGCCAGCAGTTACCGACACAGTAATCAGCCCCAGCATTTT. Amino acids: CASSYRHSNQPQHF. This chain joins TRBV6-5 and TRBJ1-5; D remains ambiguous. Germline-derived CDR1 and CDR2 are MNHEY and SVGAGI. CDR3 length equals 14 residues. V lost 2 bases, J lost 4 bases, and 9 bases lay in between.

The chain links TRBV11-1 to TRBJ2-3; 7 nucleotides align to TRBD2. The trim removed 5 bases at V and 0 bases at J, leaving 8 bases unmatched. The CDR3 extends over 16 amino acids. Germline loops: CDR1 SGHAT, CDR2 FQDESV (reference sequence). CDR3 bases: TGTGCCAGCAGCCTCGGGGGGAACCCTAGCACAGATACGCAGTATTTT. Translating gives CASSLGGNPSTDTQYF.

This CDR3 is CASSQSPLSTGPEDYGYTF. In DNA form, the CDR3 reads TGCGCCAGCAGTCAATCCCCCCTTAGTACAGGGCCCGAGGACTATGGCTACACCTTC. The chain combines TRBV23-1 with TRBJ1-2; D is perhaps TRBD1 (6 bases). TRBV23-1 falls under the ORF class, with uncertain function. CDR3 size: 19 residues. The V end was cut by 0 bases, the J end by 3 bases, with 23 bases between.

The chain carries TRBV7-2 and TRBJ1-4, with 12 bases aligning to TRBD1. Germline V lookup: CDR1 SGHTA, CDR2 FQGNSA. With V trimmed by 2 bases and J by 2 bases, 6 bases remained unmatched. The CDR3 has 18 amino acids. This CDR3 is CASSLRGQGAPTNEKLFF. DNA of the CDR3: TGTGCCAGCAGCTTAAGGGGACAGGGGGCTCCTACTAATGAAAAACTGTTTTTT.

This clone was seen only once. The chain is built from TRBV12-3 or TRBV12-4 and TRBJ1-1, with TRBD1 matching over 9 bases. The CDR3 spans 11 residues. Unmatched junction bases numbered 4, after V lost 7 bases and J lost 10 bases. The CDR3 region is CASTKTGGAFF. CDR3 in DNA: TGTGCCAGCACCAAGACAGGGGGAGCTTTCTTT.

This chain uses TRBV6-5 with TRBJ1-6, with D perhaps matching TRBD1 (6 bases). CDR3 length: 15 residues. The V gene lost 8 bases and the J gene lost 6 bases, with 17 bases spanning the gap. Per germline, CDR1 MNHEY and CDR2 SVGAGI. The chain's CDR3 is CASSFSGTTNSPLHF. CDR3 coding DNA: TGTGCCAGCTCATTCTCCGGGACAACTAATTCACCCCTCCACTTT.

This chain links TRBV5-4 with TRBJ2-4, with 12 bases fitting TRBD2. V lost 4 bases to trimming and J lost 0 bases; unmatched junction nucleotides: 2. This CDR3 has 16 residues. In germline, CDR1 is SGHNT, CDR2 YYREEE (reference sequence). CDR3 in amino acids: CASSLAGGLAKNIQYF. The CDR3 nucleotides read TGTGCCAGCAGCCTAGCGGGGGGGCTAGCCAAAAACATTCAGTACTTC.

The chain couples TRBV5-1 to TRBJ1-2; D gene ambiguous. Germline V gene data show CDR1 as SGHRS and CDR2 as YFSETQ. The length of the CDR3 is 13 residues. V was shortened by 0 bases and J by 3 bases, with 6 bases between the two germline ends. The DNA of the CDR3 is TGCGCCAGCAGCTTGGTGCCAGACTATGGCTACACCTTC. Protein product: CASSLVPDYGYTF. Supplemented by reference TRBV5-1 and TRBJ1-2, the full variable domain reads KAGVTQTPRYLIKTRGQQVTLSCSPISGHRSVSWYQQTPGQGLQFLFEYFSETQRNKGNFPGRFSGRQFSNSRSEMNVSTLELGDSALYLCASSLVPDYGYTFGSGTRLTVV.

The table lists this clone with a few counts. V gene TRBV5-1 combines with J gene TRBJ1-5; D unresolved. V was trimmed by 7 bases and J by 9 bases, leaving 8 bases between them. CDR3 length: 10 amino acids. CDR1 is SGHRS and CDR2 is YFSETQ in the germline V gene. CDR3 bases: TGCGCCAGCGGAAGCGCGCCCCAGCATTTT. It encodes CASGSAPQHF. Combining the CDR3 with reference TRBV5-1 and TRBJ1-5 gives the whole variable domain KAGVTQTPRYLIKTRGQQVTLSCSPISGHRSVSWYQQTPGQGLQFLFEYFSETQRNKGNFPGRFSGRQFSNSRSEMNVSTLELGDSALYLCASGSAPQHFGDGTRLSIL.

CDR3 coding DNA: TGTGCCAGGAACGACAGGGTCAGCTACAATGAGCAGTTCTTC. Translating it yields CARNDRVSYNEQFF. This chain joins TRBV2 and TRBJ2-1, with 7 bases that match TRBD1. The CDR3 is made up of 14 amino acids. V lost 9 bases, J lost 3 bases, and 8 bases stayed unmatched. Looked up from germline, CDR1 is SNHLY and CDR2 is FYNNEI.

This clone was observed once. The J gene is TRBJ1-3, the V gene TRBV9, with a weak D call TRBD1 (6 bases). Germline values: CDR1 SGDLS, CDR2 YYNGEE. V shed 0 bases and J shed 6 bases, with 13 bases lying between them. This CDR3 region has 15 residues. The chain's CDR3 is CASSVEGTPKNTIYF. Written as DNA, the CDR3 is TGTGCCAGCAGCGTAGAGGGGACACCTAAAAACACCATATATTTT.

This rearrangement joins TRBV19 to TRBJ1-2; a possible D gene is TRBD1 (6 bases). The length of the CDR3 is 13 residues. Germline CDR1 is LNHDA and CDR2 is SQIVND (reference sequence). V lost 2 bases and J 4 bases, leaving 8 bases between the germline ends. This CDR3 reads CASSIQGTYGYTF. In nucleotides, the CDR3 is TGTGCCAGTAGTATACAGGGGACCTATGGCTACACCTTC.

The chain joins TRBV7-9 to TRBJ1-5; D not certain. V gave up 5 bases and J gave up 3 bases, with 14 bases separating them. The germline CDR1 and CDR2 sequences are SEHNR and FQNEAQ (reference sequence). This CDR3 region has 15 residues. The CDR3 protein is CASSHSDGNNQPQHF. In DNA, the CDR3 is TGTGCCAGCAGCCACTCGGACGGGAACAATCAGCCCCAGCATTTT.

This rearrangement joins TRBV13 to TRBJ2-5, with 9 bases identical to TRBD1. CDR1 is PRHDT, CDR2 FYEKMQ, per germline (reference sequence). J lost 7 bases, V lost 5 bases, and 11 bases had no gene match. This CDR3 region has 15 residues. The CDR3 DNA reads as TGTGCCAGCAGCCACCCCCGGACAGGGGAGACGACCCAGTACTTC. Encoded protein: CASSHPRTGETTQYF.